The clone carrying this T cell receptor beta chain was counted between two and nine times. What it recognizes is unknown. The data originate from a study of T-cell reconstitution after alpha-beta-depleted transplantation in children. Study-wide points: At day 60, the high TCRbeta diversity found in some patients originated from recipient T cells and thymic progenitors that had survived.

The TCRbeta library was prepared with unique molecular identifiers. TCRdb passed the PCR reads through MiXCR, listing each CDR3 protein once. The table includes about 870,000 distinct CDR3 sequences, roughly 16% detected once. From germline, CDR1 is SGDLS and CDR2 YYNGEE. Trimming pared 3 bases from V and 4 bases from J, leaving 8 bases between. The CDR3 has 13 residues. The clonotype was recovered from a male patient between 10 and 17 years old who had a stem cell transplant for acute lymphoblastic leukemia, so the T cells may come from the graft donor. The sequences come from PBMCs, mostly from graft donor cells, collected 360 days after TCRalphabeta/CD19-depleted stem cell transplant. The rearrangement joins TRBV9 to TRBJ1-3; no reliable D call. For the CDR3, the DNA is TGTGCCAGCAGCGCCCCCAGGGGAAACACCATATATTTT. It codes for CASSAPRGNTIYF.